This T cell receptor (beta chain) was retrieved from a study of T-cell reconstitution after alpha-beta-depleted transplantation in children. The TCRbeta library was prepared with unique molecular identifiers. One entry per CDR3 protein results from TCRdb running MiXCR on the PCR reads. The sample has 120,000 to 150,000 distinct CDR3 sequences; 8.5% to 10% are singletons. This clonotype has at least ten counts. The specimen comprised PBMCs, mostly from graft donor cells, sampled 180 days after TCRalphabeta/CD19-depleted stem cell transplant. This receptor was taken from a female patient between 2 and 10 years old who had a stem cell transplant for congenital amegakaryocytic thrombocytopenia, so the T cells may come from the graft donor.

CDR3 sequence: CASTPGRWASYEQYF. The CDR3, as DNA: TGTGCCAGCACCCCTGGCCGATGGGCCTCCTACGAGCAGTACTTC. The J gene is TRBJ2-7, the V gene TRBV7-9; D not certain. CDR3 length: 15 residues. V was cut by 7 bases and J by 0 bases, with 16 bases left in between. The germline gives CDR1 SEHNR, CDR2 FQNEAQ (reference sequence).